The 28 T cell receptor beta chains in this list originate from one sample, sequenced in a study of tumor and adjacent non-tumor tissue in lung cancer. RNA was extracted from bulk tissue without any cell sorting. Distant lung tissue was collected more than 3 cm away from the tumor edge. Three rounds of nested PCR, following a modified ARM-PCR protocol, produced the TCRbeta library. TCRdb fed the multiplex PCR reads into MiXCR, producing one record per CDR3 protein. The sample lists 75,000 to 90,000 distinct CDR3 sequences; approximately 73% were seen once. The sequencing sample was made of distant non-tumor lung tissue. The receptors shown here come from a woman aged 45-65 years with non-small cell lung cancer.

The chain uses TRBV11-2 and TRBJ2-1; TRBD2 might be the D (5 bases). The CDR3 length is 16 residues. Germline loops: CDR1 SGHAT, CDR2 FQNNGV. The germline V and J ends were trimmed by 8 bases and 9 bases, with 26 bases remaining between them. The CDR3 region has the DNA TGTGCCAGCGGCCTCGGTGGGGTACCGGGATTAGGTGAGCAGTTCTTC. Amino acids: CASGLGGVPGLGEQFF.

Regarding this clonotype: It is likely a read error, because the conserved phenylalanine at the end of the CDR3 is missing. The chain links TRBV6-5 to TRBJ2-7; D perhaps matches TRBD2 (5 bases). Trimming pared 7 bases from V and 5 bases from J, leaving 15 bases between. From germline, CDR1 is MNHEY and CDR2 SVGAGI. The CDR3 has 13 residues. Here the CDR3 reads CASTSHASHEQYL. CDR3 nucleotide sequence: TGTGCCAGCACTAGCCATGCGTCCCACGAGCAGTACTTA.

As concerns this clonotype: This may stem from a read error, because a much larger clone lies one nucleotide away. The chain is built from TRBV7-8 and TRBJ2-3; D uncertain. The length of the CDR3 is 14 residues. Trimming cost V 6 bases and J 3 bases, with 13 bases left between them. Germline CDR1 reads SGHVS; CDR2 reads FQNEAQ. For the CDR3, the DNA is TGTGCCAGCAGATACCTAGTGGGTACAGATACGCAGTATTTT. It translates to CASRYLVGTDTQYF.

This clonotype showed up many times. The V and J genes are TRBV30 and TRBJ2-2; 8 bases line up with TRBD1. Trimming took 4 bases from V and 6 from J; bases not matched to a gene: 4. Germline lookup yields CDR1 GTSNPN and CDR2 SVGIG (reference sequence). CDR3 size: 13 residues. The CDR3 loop reads CAWNGQGPGELFF. CDR3 coding DNA: TGTGCCTGGAACGGACAGGGACCCGGGGAGCTGTTTTTT.

As to this clonotype: It may be a read error: a sequence one base away is much more abundant. This chain uses TRBV5-1 with TRBJ2-1; 7 nucleotides align to TRBD1. Losses at the gene ends were 6 bases for V and 10 bases for J; bases not matched to a gene: 10. This CDR3 comprises 13 residues. The V gene's germline CDR1 is SGHRS and CDR2 YFSETQ. CDR3 in DNA: TGCGCCAGCACCCCAGAAAGAGGGGGCGAGCAGTTCTTC. This gives the protein CASTPERGGEQFF.

Comments on this clonotype: One junction end does not reproduce the germline sequence, and a read error may be involved. This rearrangement joins TRBV10-1 to TRBJ2-3; the D is unclear. The CDR3 has 13 amino acids. CDR1 is WNHNN and CDR2 is SYGVQD in the germline V gene (reference sequence). Here the CDR3 DNA reads TGCACCAGCAGCGAGACCGGCACAGATACGCAGTATTTT. This gives the protein CTSSETGTDTQYF.

This clonotype was found many times. The chain links TRBV11-2 to TRBJ1-6, with 9 positions matching TRBD1. CDR3 length: 15 residues. Germline assignment: CDR1 SGHAT and CDR2 FQNNGV. With V trimmed by 5 bases and J by 10 bases, 9 bases remained unmatched. The CDR3 DNA reads as TGTGCCAGCAGCCCGACGACAGGGGGACGGTCACCCCTCCACTTT. Protein product: CASSPTTGGRSPLHF.

On this clonotype itself: At one boundary the junction diverges from the germline segment, which might be a read error. The rearrangement joins TRBV6-5 to TRBJ1-1, with 10 bases matching TRBD1. The germline gives CDR1 MNHEY, CDR2 SVGAGI. The CDR3 has 15 residues. DNA of the CDR3: TGTGCCAGCTATCCACCCCCGGGACAGGGGCCTGAAGCTTCCTTT. It specifies CASYPPPGQGPEASF.

The rearrangement links TRBV7-9 to TRBJ2-2, with D perhaps matching TRBD2 (5 bases). CDR1 and CDR2 (germline): SEHNR, FQNEAQ (reference sequence). V lost 6 bases, J lost 7 bases, and 9 bases lay in between. This CDR3 has 12 residues. For the CDR3, the DNA is TGTGCCAGCAGAAGCGGAGACGGGGAGCTGTTTTTT. This sequence encodes CASRSGDGELFF.

Worth noting for this clonotype: The junction does not match germline at one end; this may be a read error. The chain couples TRBV11-1 to TRBJ2-1; possible D gene TRBD2, 5 bases. This CDR3 spans 15 amino acids. CDR1 is SGHAT and CDR2 is FQDESV in the germline V gene (reference sequence). The CDR3 nucleotides are TGTGCTAGCAGCCCGACTCCTTCGGCGGGCGATGATCAGTTCTTC. It translates to CASSPTPSAGDDQFF.

Regarding this clonotype: The junction and the germline gene differ at one end; a read error may be behind it. This sequence joins TRBV10-3 and TRBJ2-2, with TRBD2 as a possible D gene (6 bases). Germline loops: CDR1 ENHRY, CDR2 SYGVKD. This CDR3 has 13 amino acids. The DNA for the CDR3 is TGTGGCATCAGTGGGGGGTACACCGGGGAGCTGTTTTTT. It encodes CGISGGYTGELFF.

With regard to this clonotype: The CDR3 does not end in the conserved phenylalanine or tryptophan, so this is likely a read error. The chain links TRBV5-4 to TRBJ2-1; no definite D call. This CDR3 spans 16 amino acids. Germline values: CDR1 SGHNT, CDR2 YYREEE (reference sequence). As DNA, the CDR3 is TGTGCCTGCAGCTCCACCTCCAGAGACCGCTACAATGAGCAGTTCCTC. Residues: CACSSTSRDRYNEQFL.

V and J are TRBV12-3 or TRBV12-4 and TRBJ2-4; a weak D match, TRBD2 (6 bases). The CDR3 runs 17 residues. Trimming shortened V by 6 bases and J by 1 base, and 19 bases separated the two germline ends. CDR3 sequence (DNA): TGTGCCAGCAGCCCACACGGGGGAGTGGTTGCCAAAAACATTCAGTACTTC. It is translated as CASSPHGGVVAKNIQYF.

The chain recombines TRBV12-3 or TRBV12-4 with TRBJ2-5; D is possibly TRBD1 or TRBD2 (7 bases each). Trimming removed 4 bases from V and 8 bases from J, with 17 bases in between. The CDR3 contains 14 residues. This chain's CDR3 is CASSWGQGGGTQYF. CDR3 coding DNA: TGTGCCAGCAGTTGGGGCCAGGGGGGGGGAACCCAGTACTTC.

This chain joins TRBV29-1 and TRBJ2-7; D possibly corresponds to TRBD1 (6 bases). This CDR3 spans 13 amino acids. Germline V CDR1 and CDR2: SQVTM, ANQGSEA. V lost 6 bases, J lost 3 bases, and 15 bases lay in between. CDR3 sequence: CSVRDKGDYEQYF. CDR3 DNA: TGCAGCGTCCGGGACAAGGGGGACTACGAGCAGTACTTC.

The rearrangement links TRBV12-3 or TRBV12-4 to TRBJ2-2; 13 nucleotides line up with TRBD2. This CDR3 comprises 20 residues. V shed 3 bases and J 8 bases; nucleotides not matched to a gene: 18. The CDR3 sequence: CASSFRDRTSGRTPTGELFF. In DNA form, the CDR3 reads TGTGCCAGCAGTTTTAGGGACAGGACTAGCGGGAGAACTCCCACAGGGGAGCTGTTTTTT.

The J gene is TRBJ2-2, the V gene TRBV19; 13 bases map to TRBD2. The V gene's germline CDR1 is LNHDA and CDR2 SQIVND (reference sequence). V shed 5 bases and J 6 bases; nucleotides not matched to a gene: 3. The CDR3 length is 15 residues. CDR3 loop: CASSPGLAGAGELFF. In DNA form, the CDR3 reads TGTGCCAGTAGTCCCGGACTAGCGGGAGCCGGGGAGCTGTTTTTT.

The CDR3 DNA sequence: TGTGCCAGCAGTCACCTAGCGGGAGGAAGGAATGAGCAGTTCTTC. Amino acids: CASSHLAGGRNEQFF. The chain couples TRBV6-5 to TRBJ2-1, with TRBD2 identical over 11 bases. The CDR3 totals 15 residues. The V segment lost 5 bases and the J segment 7 bases; nucleotides outside the gene matches: 7. Germline CDR1 MNHEY, CDR2 SVGAGI.

This sequence joins TRBV5-5 and TRBJ1-1, with a possible D match to TRBD1 (5 bases). Trimming took 5 bases from V and 4 from J, leaving 12 bases between them. CDR1 is SGHKS, CDR2 YYEKEE, per germline (reference sequence). The CDR3 loop spans 13 amino acids. DNA of the CDR3: TGTGCCAGCAGGTTGCGAAGGGGCACTGAAGCTTTCTTT. This translates into CASRLRRGTEAFF.

On this clonotype itself: The junction differs from germline at one of its ends, possibly a read error. V and J are TRBV14 and TRBJ2-1; TRBD1 aligns across 11 bases. Per germline, CDR1 SGHDN and CDR2 FVKESK. The CDR3 sequence is 16 residues long. The CDR3 DNA is TGTGCCAGTAGCCACACCCACGGGACAGGGGGGAATGAGGAGTTCTTC. Translated: CASSHTHGTGGNEEFF. The full variable domain, in which reference TRBV14 and TRBJ2-1 provide the parts outside the CDR3, is EAGVTQFPSHSVIEKGQTVTLRCDPISGHDNLYWYRRVMGKEIKFLLHFVKESKQDESGMPNNRFLAERTGGTYSTLKVQPAELEDSGVYFCASSHTHGTGGNEEFFGPGTRLTVL.

For this clonotype: A read error may produce the germline difference seen at one junction end. The CDR3 sequence: CATSDFLARADTQYF. The CDR3 DNA sequence: TGTGCCACTAGTGATTTTCTAGCGAGAGCAGATACCCAGTACTTC. The J gene is TRBJ2-5, the V gene TRBV24-1, with a weak D call TRBD2 (6 bases). Germline CDR1 KGHDR, CDR2 SFDVKD. This CDR3 has 15 amino acids.

Turning to this clonotype: Relative to the germline gene, one junction end is altered; a read error may explain this. The J gene is TRBJ2-1, the V gene TRBV29-1; 8 positions agree with TRBD1. Per germline, CDR1 SQVTM and CDR2 ANQGSEA. The CDR3 sequence is 12 residues long. The CDR3 DNA sequence: TGCAGTGTTGAAAACAGGGGGTGTGAGCAGTTCTTC. Protein product: CSVENRGCEQFF.

Concerning this clonotype: A read error is likely, as this CDR3 ends without the conserved phenylalanine or tryptophan. The chain recombines TRBV5-6 with TRBJ2-3; D possibly corresponds to TRBD1 (5 bases). The germline V gene has CDR1 SGHDT and CDR2 YYEEEE. The CDR3 has 15 residues. CDR3 nucleotides: TGTGCCAGCAGCTTGGTGGGCACAGGTTCAGACACGCAGTATCTT. It codes for CASSLVGTGSDTQYL.

As concerns this clonotype: This is likely a read error, given that the CDR3 carries no conserved phenylalanine or tryptophan at its end. The rearrangement joins TRBV29-1 to TRBJ2-1, with 9 bases matching TRBD2. CDR1 is SQVTM and CDR2 is ANQGSEA in the germline V gene. V was pared by 7 bases and J by 5 bases, with 6 bases of the junction left unmatched. This CDR3 spans 13 amino acids. The CDR3 DNA reads as TGCAGCGCTCAGGGACTAGCTGACAATGAGCAGTTCCTC. It codes for CSAQGLADNEQFL.

Concerning this clonotype itself: At one boundary the junction diverges from the germline segment, which might be a read error. The V gene is TRBV6-6, the J gene TRBJ1-2; D is undetermined. The CDR3 runs to 12 residues. The V gene's germline CDR1 is MNHNY and CDR2 SVGAGI (reference sequence). The CDR3 spells CASTPHLYGYTF. CDR3 sequence (DNA): TGTGCCAGCACCCCCCATCTCTATGGCTACACTTTC.

For this clonotype: Since the CDR3 does not end with the conserved phenylalanine or tryptophan, this likely comes from a read error. The V and J genes are TRBV20-1 and TRBJ1-5; no definite D call. The CDR3 has 14 amino acids. The germline V gene has CDR1 DFQATT and CDR2 SNEGSKA (reference sequence). Trimming took off 2 bases at V and 2 bases at J, with 10 bases between the two ends. CDR3 protein: CSARSGDCNQPQHS. The CDR3 coding sequence is TGCAGTGCTAGATCCGGTGACTGCAATCAGCCCCAGCATTCT.

Turning to this clonotype: The missing conserved phenylalanine or tryptophan at the end of this CDR3 makes a read error likely. The chain is built from TRBV4-2 and TRBJ2-3; 12 bases are shared with TRBD2. The CDR3 is 16 amino acids. The V gene's germline CDR1 is LGHNA and CDR2 YNFKEQ. The CDR3 DNA reads as TGTGCCAGCAGTCAGGACGGACTAGCGGGATCAGATATGCAGTATTAT. Encoded protein: CASSQDGLAGSDMQYY.

Note on this clonotype: Given the absence of the conserved phenylalanine or tryptophan at the CDR3 end, a read error is likely. The rearrangement links TRBV24-1 to TRBJ2-2; D unclear. Germline V gene sequence: CDR1 KGHDR, CDR2 SFDVKD. This CDR3 region has 16 residues. Trimming took 9 bases from V and 0 from J, leaving 16 bases between them. Here the CDR3 reads CATGDRRRANTGELFS. The CDR3 bases are TGTGCCACCGGGGATCGAAGGCGCGCGAACACCGGGGAGCTGTTTTCT.